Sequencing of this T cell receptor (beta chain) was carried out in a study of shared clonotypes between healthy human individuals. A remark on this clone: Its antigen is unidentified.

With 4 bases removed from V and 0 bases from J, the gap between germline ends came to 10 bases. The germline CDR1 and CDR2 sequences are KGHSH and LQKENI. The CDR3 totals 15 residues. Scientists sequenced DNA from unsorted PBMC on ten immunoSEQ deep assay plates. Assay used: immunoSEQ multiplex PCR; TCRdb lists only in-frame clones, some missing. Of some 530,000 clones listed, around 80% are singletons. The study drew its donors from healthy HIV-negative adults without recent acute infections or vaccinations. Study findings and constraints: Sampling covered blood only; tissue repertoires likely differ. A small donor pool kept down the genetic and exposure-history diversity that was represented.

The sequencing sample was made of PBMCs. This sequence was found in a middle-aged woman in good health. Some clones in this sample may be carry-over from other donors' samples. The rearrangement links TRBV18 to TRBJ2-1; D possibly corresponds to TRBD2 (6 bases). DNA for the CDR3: TGTGCCAGCTCACGCTGGGACTCCTCCTACAATGAGCAGTTCTTC. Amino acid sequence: CASSRWDSSYNEQFF.